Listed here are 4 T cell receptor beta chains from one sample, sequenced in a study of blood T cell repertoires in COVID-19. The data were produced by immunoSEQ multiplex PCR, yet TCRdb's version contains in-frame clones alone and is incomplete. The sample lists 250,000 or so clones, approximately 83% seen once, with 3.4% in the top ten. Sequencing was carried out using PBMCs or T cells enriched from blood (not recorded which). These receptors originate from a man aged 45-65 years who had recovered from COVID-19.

CDR3 sequence: CASRVGRNTGELFF. The DNA of the CDR3 is TGCGCCAGCAGAGTGGGGCGGAACACCGGGGAGCTGTTTTTT. The chain is built from TRBV5-1 and TRBJ2-2, with D perhaps matching TRBD1 (5 bases). The CDR3 is 14 amino acids. Germline V lookup: CDR1 SGHRS, CDR2 YFSETQ. V lost 5 bases and J lost 1, with 9 bases in between. Full variable domain (outside the CDR3, taken from reference TRBV5-1 and TRBJ2-2): KAGVTQTPRYLIKTRGQQVTLSCSPISGHRSVSWYQQTPGQGLQFLFEYFSETQRNKGNFPGRFSGRQFSNSRSEMNVSTLELGDSALYLCASRVGRNTGELFFGEGSRLTVL.

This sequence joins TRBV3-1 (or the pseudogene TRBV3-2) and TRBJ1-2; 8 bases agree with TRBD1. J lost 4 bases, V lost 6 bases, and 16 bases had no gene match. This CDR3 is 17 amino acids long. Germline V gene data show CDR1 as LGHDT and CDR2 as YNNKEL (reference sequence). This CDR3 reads CASSPSGTGPSGYGYTF. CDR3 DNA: TGTGCCAGCAGTCCTTCCGGGACAGGACCCTCCGGCTATGGCTACACCTTC.

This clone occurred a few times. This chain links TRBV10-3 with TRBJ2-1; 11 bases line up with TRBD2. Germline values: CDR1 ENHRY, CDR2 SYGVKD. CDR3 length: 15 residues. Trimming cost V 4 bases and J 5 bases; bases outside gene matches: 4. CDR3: CAISGTSGGHNEQFF. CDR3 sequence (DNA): TGTGCCATCAGTGGAACTAGCGGGGGTCACAATGAGCAGTTCTTC.

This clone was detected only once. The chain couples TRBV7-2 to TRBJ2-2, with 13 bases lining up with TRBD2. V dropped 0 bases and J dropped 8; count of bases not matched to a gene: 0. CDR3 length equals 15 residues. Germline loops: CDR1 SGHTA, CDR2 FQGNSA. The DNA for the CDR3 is TGTGCCAGCAGCTTAGCACTAGCGGGAGGGGGGGAGCTGTTTTTT. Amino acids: CASSLALAGGGELFF.